This T cell receptor (beta chain) was found in a study of identical twins. It was template switching that added a universal primer site, and there were unique molecular identifiers on the cDNA. Via MiXCR, TCRdb re-called the 5' RACE reads, giving one row per CDR3 protein. The sample records about 1.7 million distinct CDR3 sequences, less than 40% being singletons. CDR1 and CDR2 (germline): DFQATT, SNEGSKA (reference sequence). V was shortened by 0 bases and J by 5 bases, with 18 bases between the two germline ends. The CDR3 runs 16 residues. This sequence joins TRBV20-1 and TRBJ2-3, with D maybe TRBD2 (7 bases). The sequencing input was cord blood. This TCR derives from a newborn girl in good health. CDR3 DNA sequence: TGCAGTGCTAGAGAAGGACTAGGGGGGACGGTAGATACGCAGTATTTT. Protein product: CSAREGLGGTVDTQYF.